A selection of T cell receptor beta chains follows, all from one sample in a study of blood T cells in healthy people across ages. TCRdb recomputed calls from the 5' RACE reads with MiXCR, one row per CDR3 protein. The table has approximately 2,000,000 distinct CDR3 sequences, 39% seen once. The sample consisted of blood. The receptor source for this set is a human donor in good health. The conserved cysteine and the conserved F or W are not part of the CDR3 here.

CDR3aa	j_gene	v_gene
ASSTLAGDDTGELF	TRBJ2-2	TRBV7-6
ASSLRGGGPSTDTQY	TRBJ2-3	TRBV28
ASSQGLKQGYEQY	TRBJ2-7	TRBV4-2
ASSLATGRITEAF	TRBJ1-1	TRBV7-8
ASSPRQGANLGEQF	TRBJ2-1	TRBV2
ASSYPRYGGGEQF	TRBJ2-1	TRBV6-5
ASSLVWGDYEQY	TRBJ2-7	TRBV5-1
ASSFYDRGRKSPLH	TRBJ1-6	TRBV7-3
ASSSLRELQETQY	TRBJ2-5	TRBV7-9
SVAHDLSGGGLYNEQF	TRBJ2-1	TRBV20-1
ASLRGAGQPQH	TRBJ1-5	TRBV7-2
ASSSQGAFPNEQF	TRBJ2-1	TRBV7-2
ASSHPEERRVTEAF	TRBJ1-1	TRBV14
ASCNRAEEKPF	TRBJ1-4	TRBV6-1
ASSQRQGRSTDTQY	TRBJ2-3	TRBV6-5
ASSLAVVGEYTDTQY	TRBJ2-3	TRBV28
SVTDSDTQY	TRBJ2-3	TRBV29-1
ASSSDRVSSYEQY	TRBJ2-7	TRBV7-2
ASGLASRGLRPIDTQY	TRBJ2-3	TRBV12-5
ASSARTGTGSYNEQF	TRBJ2-1	TRBV11-1
SAGTSGRKEQY	TRBJ2-5	TRBV20-1
ASSLWAGDNYGYT	TRBJ1-2	TRBV28
ASSSGRRGREQY	TRBJ2-5	TRBV7-2
ASSTEARSSYNSPLH	TRBJ1-6	TRBV9
ASTLGQTPGNTIY	TRBJ1-3	TRBV28
ASSLWVEGVIGDTQY	TRBJ2-3	TRBV7-8
SAPHGEIFYGYT	TRBJ1-2	TRBV20-1
ASSLNRYYEAF	TRBJ1-1	TRBV7-2
AISVGRGTDTQY	TRBJ2-3	TRBV10-3
ASSSWTGADEKLF	TRBJ1-4	TRBV7-9
ASSTGQGNAPQH	TRBJ1-5	TRBV7-9
ASSLEGLAGDYEQY	TRBJ2-7	TRBV5-1
ASSWDRELNYGYT	TRBJ1-2	TRBV5-6
ASRQAGYGANVLT	TRBJ2-6	TRBV6-6
ASSLVTGNYGYT	TRBJ1-2	TRBV7-9
ASSLDFSNQPQH	TRBJ1-5	TRBV7-9
ASRGAGGGANVLT	TRBJ2-6	TRBV7-2
AREDRPSGANVLT	TRBJ2-6	TRBV21-1
AWSKAWETQY	TRBJ2-5	TRBV30
ASSRTLKETQF	TRBJ2-1	TRBV28
ASTPDVATEAF	TRBJ1-1	TRBV6-6
SASATGGASTQY	TRBJ2-5	TRBV20-1
ASSQELSAYGYT	TRBJ1-2	TRBV14
ASSPWGGPYEQY	TRBJ2-7	TRBV12-3/TRBV12-4
SADSDTYEQY	TRBJ2-7	TRBV20-1
ASSSQGRDRRNEQY	TRBJ2-7	TRBV4-1
ASSLGPGKLYEQY	TRBJ2-7	TRBV7-3
SASEGDTEAF	TRBJ1-1	TRBV20-1
ASRIWWDQPQH	TRBJ1-5	TRBV5-1
ASRSSVGDSSYNEQF	TRBJ2-1	TRBV28
SARTSWGGQETQY	TRBJ2-5	TRBV20-1
ASSGLAGEFTDTQY	TRBJ2-3	TRBV6-1
ASSLDGVARETQY	TRBJ2-5	TRBV5-1
ASGFFFKGNTEAF	TRBJ1-1	TRBV12-3/TRBV12-4
SASEFGGGEQY	TRBJ2-7	TRBV29-1